This entry features one T cell receptor beta chain sequence. V shed 1 base and J shed 9 bases, with 9 bases lying between them. Germline V CDR1 and CDR2: SEHNR, FQNEAQ (reference sequence). The CDR3 sequence is 12 residues long. TCRdb recomputed calls from the 5' RACE reads with MiXCR, one row per CDR3 protein. There are approximately 500,000 distinct CDR3 sequences in the sample; 15% occur only once, and nearly 0.45% lies in the top ten. The data were obtained in a study of identical twins. The same specimen was also included in a second study, on yellow fever vaccine responses in identical twins.

The chain joins TRBV7-9 to TRBJ1-2, with D unresolved. This TCR derives from a woman aged 18 to 35 in good health. The sample was CD4+ T cells sorted from blood. The CDR3 nucleotides read TGTGCCAGCAGCTTAGGACAAGGCCGCTACACCTTC. Translated: CASSLGQGRYTF.